These 16 T cell receptor beta chains share one sample of origin, sequenced in a study of blood T cell repertoires in COVID-19. Produced via immunoSEQ multiplex PCR; TCRdb's table is partial and in-frame only. The sample gives tens of thousands of clones, 70% to 90% of which show up once; more than 30% is in the top ten. Sequenced sample: peripheral blood. These TCRs come from a man aged 55 to 70 with COVID-19, enrolled during active disease.

This chain connects TRBV23-1 to TRBJ1-5; D ambiguous. TRBV23-1 is placed among ORFs of uncertain function. CDR3 length: 15 residues. Trimming stripped 4 bases from V and 1 base from J, with 11 bases between. CDR3 in amino acids: CASSLMGASNQPQHF. CDR3 sequence (DNA): TGCGCCAGCAGTCTGATGGGAGCGAGCAATCAGCCCCAGCATTTT.

J is TRBJ2-2 and V is TRBV9, with 11 bases lining up with TRBD2. CDR3 size: 20 residues. J lost 4 bases, V lost 4 bases, and 18 bases had no gene match. Germline CDR1 SGDLS, CDR2 YYNGEE. The CDR3: CASSQQPGLAGGRFTGELFF. The CDR3 DNA is TGTGCCAGCAGCCAACAGCCCGGGCTAGCGGGAGGCCGATTCACCGGGGAGCTGTTTTTT.

The chain combines TRBV5-1 with TRBJ1-6; TRBD1 is a possible D gene (5 bases). The germline CDR1 and CDR2 sequences are SGHRS and YFSETQ. The CDR3 contains 12 residues. Between the trimmed V and J ends, which lost 10 bases and 7 bases, there was a span of 12 bases. The CDR3 loop is CAGRDFNSPLHF. The CDR3 bases are TGCGCCGGACGGGACTTCAATTCACCCCTCCACTTT.

This CDR3 is CASSDRDADTGELFF. CDR3 bases: TGTGCCAGCAGCGACCGGGATGCTGACACCGGGGAGCTGTTTTTT. This chain joins TRBV9 and TRBJ2-2, with D possibly matching TRBD2 (5 bases). This CDR3 is 15 amino acids long. The germline V and J ends were trimmed by 3 bases and 3 bases, with 12 bases remaining between them. Germline CDR1 reads SGDLS; CDR2 reads YYNGEE. Complete variable domain (other parts from reference TRBV9 and TRBJ2-2): DSGVTQTPKHLITATGQRVTLRCSPRSGDLSVYWYQQSLDQGLQFLIQYYNGEERAKGNILERFSAQQFPDLHSELNLSSLELGDSALYFCASSDRDADTGELFFGEGSRLTVL.

This sequence joins TRBV5-4 and TRBJ2-7, with TRBD1 matching over 7 bases. Germline trimming cut 3 bases from V and 7 bases from J; bases unmatched to any gene: 13. In germline, CDR1 is SGHNT, CDR2 YYREEE (reference sequence). This CDR3 is built from 15 residues. CDR3 residues: CASSSPDRAKGEQYF. CDR3 nucleotide sequence: TGTGCCAGCAGCTCCCCAGACAGGGCTAAAGGGGAGCAGTACTTC.

The chain recombines TRBV5-1 with TRBJ2-3, with TRBD2 identical over 7 bases. The length of the CDR3 is 14 residues. With V trimmed by 2 bases and J by 5 bases, 5 bases remained unmatched. Germline V CDR1 and CDR2: SGHRS, YFSETQ. CDR3 protein: CASSFSGRIDTQYF. CDR3 nucleotide sequence: TGCGCCAGCAGCTTTAGCGGGCGGATAGATACGCAGTATTTT.

The chain combines TRBV11-3 with TRBJ2-2; possibly TRBD2 for D (6 bases). Germline V CDR1 and CDR2: SGHNT, YENEEA. V lost 5 bases to trimming and J lost 7 bases, with 17 bases between them. The CDR3 extends over 15 amino acids. CDR3 in DNA: TGTGCCAGCAGCCGAGGAGGGCGAGAAGGCGGGGAGCTGTTTTTT. It encodes CASSRGGREGGELFF.

V is TRBV18 and J is TRBJ1-3, with a weak D call TRBD1 (6 bases). Germline V gives CDR1 KGHSH, CDR2 LQKENI. V lost 0 bases and J 2 bases, leaving 8 bases between the germline ends. CDR3 length: 15 amino acids. The CDR3 reads CASSPPTGPGNTIYF. The CDR3 DNA reads as TGTGCCAGCTCACCACCGACAGGCCCTGGAAACACCATATATTTT.

The genes are TRBV10-3 and TRBJ1-4; 7 nucleotides align to TRBD1. Trimming at V came to 6 bases and at J to 0 bases, leaving 1 base not matched to a gene. The CDR3 length is 14 residues. Germline V gene lookup returns CDR1 ENHRY and CDR2 SYGVKD. CDR3 amino acids: CAIRGTATNEKLFF. The DNA for the CDR3 is TGTGCCATCAGGGGGACAGCAACTAATGAAAAACTGTTTTTT.

A note on this clone: A read error may account for a junction end that differs from germline. The chain recombines TRBV19 with TRBJ1-5; D may be TRBD1 (5 bases). Germline CDR1 reads LNHDA; CDR2 reads SQIVND (reference sequence). CDR3 length: 16 amino acids. The CDR3 here is CASSLDRAISGEPQHF. Here the CDR3 DNA reads TGTGCCAGTAGTCTAGACCGGGCCATCTCGGGGGAGCCCCAGCATTTT.

V and J are TRBV11-2 and TRBJ1-4; TRBD1 matches 8 bases. With V trimmed by 5 bases and J by 7 bases, 9 bases remained unmatched. Germline V gives CDR1 SGHAT, CDR2 FQNNGV. The length of the CDR3 is 15 residues. CDR3 coding DNA: TGTGCCAGCAGCCTAACCGGACAGGGCGGTGAAAAACTGTTTTTT. It encodes CASSLTGQGGEKLFF.

The chain links TRBV5-1 to TRBJ2-3; D perhaps matches TRBD2 (7 bases). The V and J ends lost 0 bases and 2 bases respectively, with 13 bases between them. Germline V gene data show CDR1 as SGHRS and CDR2 as YFSETQ. The CDR3 runs 16 residues. The CDR3 reads CASSLDAGAPTDTQYF. CDR3 in DNA: TGCGCCAGCAGCTTGGATGCGGGGGCCCCCACAGATACGCAGTATTTT. The variable domain in full, with the rest retrieved from reference TRBV5-1 and TRBJ2-3, is KAGVTQTPRYLIKTRGQQVTLSCSPISGHRSVSWYQQTPGQGLQFLFEYFSETQRNKGNFPGRFSGRQFSNSRSEMNVSTLELGDSALYLCASSLDAGAPTDTQYFGPGTRLTVL.

This clone was counted a single time. The rearrangement joins TRBV14 to TRBJ1-2; TRBD1 matches 9 bases. The CDR3 consists of 13 residues. Trimming took 1 base from V and 8 from J; bases not matched to a gene: 2. Germline V gene data show CDR1 as SGHDN and CDR2 as FVKESK. CDR3 residues: CASSQGGQGGYTF. The CDR3 nucleotides read TGTGCCAGCAGCCAAGGGGGACAGGGCGGCTACACCTTC.

The J gene is TRBJ2-7, the V gene TRBV7-8, with TRBD1 matching 7 bases. The CDR3 length is 14 residues. With 3 bases clipped from V and 8 bases from J, the junction kept 10 bases outside the gene matches. CDR1 is SGHVS and CDR2 is FQNEAQ in the germline V gene. The CDR3 coding sequence is TGTGCCAGCAGCTTGTGGGACAGCCCCGAGCAGCAGTACTTC. Translating gives CASSLWDSPEQQYF.

The rearrangement uses TRBV10-2 and TRBJ1-5; tentative D call: TRBD1 (6 bases). Germline V gene lookup returns CDR1 WSHSY and CDR2 SAAADI. The CDR3 has 14 residues. With 1 base removed from V and 7 bases from J, the gap between germline ends came to 11 bases. The CDR3 sequence: CASSELGARQPQHF. CDR3 sequence (DNA): TGCGCCAGCAGTGAGTTGGGGGCTCGGCAGCCCCAGCATTTT.

The chain uses TRBV11-1 and TRBJ2-7, with unresolved D. The CDR3 has 13 amino acids. Germline CDR1 reads SGHAT; CDR2 reads FQDESV (reference sequence). Trimming took off 1 base at V and 0 bases at J, with 4 bases between the two ends. CDR3 sequence (DNA): TGTGCCAGCAGCTTAGTTAGCTCCTACGAGCAGTACTTC. Amino acid sequence: CASSLVSSYEQYF.